This T cell receptor beta chain was documented in a study of CD8 T cells in ankylosing spondylitis. Construction of TCR beta libraries was performed using quantitative 5'-RACE with molecular barcodes. Each CDR3 protein gets one entry after TCRdb re-called the 5' RACE reads with MiXCR. The sample has 20,000 to 30,000 distinct CDR3 sequences; over 2% are singletons. Germline V gene sequence: CDR1 SGDLS, CDR2 YYNGEE. Trimming pared 0 bases from V and 3 bases from J, leaving 13 bases between. The CDR3 spans 15 residues. This clonotype is categorized as medium-sized. The antigen is undetermined. General observations from the study: A TCR beta motif made of fewer than ten highly homologous variants seemed typical of ankylosing spondylitis blood. Reportedly, matched ankylosing spondylitis synovial fluid was significantly enriched for disease-linked clones.

Source material: blood, either unsorted or a sorted T cell fraction (not recorded which). The source is a female donor with ankylosing spondylitis or in good health (not recorded which). V gene TRBV9 combines with J gene TRBJ2-7; possible D gene TRBD2, 5 bases. In DNA, the CDR3 is TGTGCCAGCAGCGTAGACGGGGTCACAAGCTACGAGCAGTACTTC. Translated: CASSVDGVTSYEQYF.